The rows below give T cell receptor beta chains drawn from one sample of a study of response to subunit inactivated influenza vaccine. TCRdb re-called the RT-PCR reads with MiXCR, one entry per CDR3 protein. The sample has 150,000 to 200,000 distinct CDR3 sequences, about 9.3% seen once. Sequencing was performed on non-naive T cells sorted from PBMCs, taken on the day of vaccination. The receptors were sampled from a man aged 50 or older who received an inactivated influenza vaccine. The CDR3 runs from the conserved cysteine through the conserved F or W. The D gene is left open where the match is weak. Not every row has a clone size; where given, it reads once, few, many or a size class.

clone size: few
D gene: TRBD1
J gene: TRBJ1-1
CDR3 length: 13
V gene: TRBV29-1
CDR3 protein: CSVLTGGTVGAFF
CDR3 DNA: TGCAGCGTGCTGACAGGGGGGACGGTTGGAGCTTTCTTT

clone size: few
D gene: TRBD1
J gene: TRBJ1-5
CDR3 length: 16
V gene: TRBV30
CDR3 protein: CAWSYPGQGSNQPQHF
CDR3 DNA: TGTGCCTGGAGTTACCCGGGACAGGGGTCCAATCAGCCCCAGCATTTT

clone size: few
D gene: .
J gene: TRBJ2-2
CDR3 length: 14
V gene: TRBV6-1
CDR3 protein: CASVGLPNTGELFF
CDR3 DNA: TGTGCCAGCGTAGGACTTCCTAACACCGGGGAGCTGTTTTTT

clone size: many
D gene: .
J gene: TRBJ2-7
CDR3 length: 14
V gene: TRBV5-5
CDR3 protein: CASRPDPGPYEQYF
CDR3 DNA: TGTGCCAGCAGGCCCGACCCAGGTCCCTACGAGCAGTACTTC

clone size: few
D gene: TRBD1
J gene: TRBJ1-5
CDR3 length: 14
V gene: TRBV2
CDR3 protein: CASSARDSYQPQHF
CDR3 DNA: TGTGCCAGCAGCGCCAGGGACAGTTATCAGCCCCAGCATTTT

clone size: .
D gene: .
J gene: TRBJ2-6
CDR3 length: 17
V gene: TRBV5-6
CDR3 protein: CASSLPMGGGGANVLTF
CDR3 DNA: TGTGCCAGCAGCTTACCGATGGGGGGAGGCGGGGCCAACGTCCTGACTTTC

clone size: few
D gene: .
J gene: TRBJ2-1
CDR3 length: 14
V gene: TRBV24-1
CDR3 protein: CATSAPGEYNEQFF
CDR3 DNA: TGTGCCACCAGTGCCCCAGGGGAATACAATGAGCAGTTCTTC

clone size: .
D gene: .
J gene: TRBJ2-1
CDR3 length: 14
V gene: TRBV7-2
CDR3 protein: CASSLAGGHREQFF
CDR3 DNA: TGTGCCAGCAGCTTAGCGGGGGGGCACCGTGAGCAGTTCTTC

clone size: many
D gene: .
J gene: TRBJ2-2
CDR3 length: 13
V gene: TRBV7-9
CDR3 protein: CASSKLNTGELFF
CDR3 DNA: TGTGCCAGCAGCAAACTTAACACCGGGGAGCTGTTTTTT

clone size: few
D gene: .
J gene: TRBJ2-2
CDR3 length: 17
V gene: TRBV7-9
CDR3 protein: CASSLALIGGRTGELFF
CDR3 DNA: TGTGCCAGCAGCTTAGCGCTAATCGGGGGACGGACCGGGGAGCTGTTTTTT

clone size: .
D gene: TRBD1
J gene: TRBJ2-5
CDR3 length: 16
V gene: TRBV7-4
CDR3 protein: CASSLCWPTGKETQYF
CDR3 DNA: TGTGCCAGCAGCTTATGTTGGCCGACAGGGAAAGAGACCCAGTACTTC

clone size: few
D gene: TRBD1
J gene: TRBJ2-3
CDR3 length: 19
V gene: TRBV4-2
CDR3 protein: CASSPSVPWDRGVTDTQYF
CDR3 DNA: TGTGCCAGCAGCCCCAGTGTCCCATGGGACAGGGGGGTAACAGATACGCAGTATTTT

clone size: few
D gene: .
J gene: TRBJ1-5
CDR3 length: 15
V gene: TRBV27
CDR3 protein: CASSLTGRSNQPQHF
CDR3 DNA: TGTGCCAGCAGTTTAACGGGACGGAGCAATCAGCCCCAGCATTTT

clone size: many
D gene: TRBD1
J gene: TRBJ1-4
CDR3 length: 17
V gene: TRBV4-1
CDR3 protein: CASTGTGILATNEKLFF
CDR3 DNA: TGCGCCAGCACCGGGACAGGGATTCTTGCAACTAATGAAAAACTGTTTTTT

clone size: .
D gene: .
J gene: TRBJ1-5
CDR3 length: 13
V gene: TRBV4-1
CDR3 protein: CASSQEANQPQHF
CDR3 DNA: TGCGCCAGCAGCCAAGAGGCTAATCAGCCCCAGCATTTT

clone size: many
D gene: .
J gene: TRBJ2-4
CDR3 length: 13
V gene: TRBV19
CDR3 protein: CASISRAKNIQYF
CDR3 DNA: TGTGCCAGTATTTCCAGGGCCAAAAACATTCAGTACTTC

clone size: few
D gene: .
J gene: TRBJ1-1
CDR3 length: 13
V gene: TRBV6-2/TRBV6-3
CDR3 protein: CASTQDMNTEAFF
CDR3 DNA: TGTGCCAGCACCCAGGATATGAACACTGAAGCTTTCTTT

clone size: many
D gene: TRBD1
J gene: TRBJ2-7
CDR3 length: 15
V gene: TRBV29-1
CDR3 protein: CSVDGTGTEPYEQYF
CDR3 DNA: TGCAGCGTTGATGGTACCGGGACAGAGCCCTACGAGCAGTACTTC

clone size: .
D gene: TRBD2
J gene: TRBJ2-3
CDR3 length: 17
V gene: TRBV7-9
CDR3 protein: CASRSIREATSTDTQYF
CDR3 DNA: TGTGCCAGCAGATCGATTCGGGAGGCTACTAGCACAGATACGCAGTATTTT

clone size: few
D gene: .
J gene: TRBJ1-1
CDR3 length: 13
V gene: TRBV7-9
CDR3 protein: CASSGQFGTEAFF
CDR3 DNA: TGTGCCAGCAGCGGACAATTCGGCACTGAAGCTTTCTTT

clone size: few
D gene: .
J gene: TRBJ1-1
CDR3 length: 16
V gene: TRBV20-1
CDR3 protein: CSAPGGTQGSSTEAFF
CDR3 DNA: TGCAGTGCCCCTGGGGGGACACAGGGATCGAGCACTGAAGCTTTCTTT

clone size: many
D gene: .
J gene: TRBJ2-1
CDR3 length: 14
V gene: TRBV12-3/TRBV12-4
CDR3 protein: CASSIGTQASEQFF
CDR3 DNA: TGTGCCAGCAGTATTGGGACCCAGGCCAGTGAGCAGTTCTTC

clone size: .
D gene: .
J gene: TRBJ2-7
CDR3 length: 15
V gene: TRBV20-1
CDR3 protein: CSAKPLVQGTYEQYF
CDR3 DNA: TGCAGTGCCAAGCCGTTGGTGCAGGGGACCTACGAGCAGTACTTC

clone size: .
D gene: .
J gene: TRBJ1-5
CDR3 length: 15
V gene: TRBV3-1
CDR3 protein: CASSQVLGANQPQHF
CDR3 DNA: TGTGCCAGCAGCCAAGTGCTGGGGGCTAATCAGCCCCAGCATTTT

clone size: many
D gene: .
J gene: TRBJ2-1
CDR3 length: 17
V gene: TRBV20-1
CDR3 protein: CSARDPSGAQNYNEQFF
CDR3 DNA: TGCAGTGCTAGAGATCCATCCGGGGCGCAGAACTACAATGAGCAGTTCTTC

clone size: .
D gene: .
J gene: TRBJ1-1
CDR3 length: 14
V gene: TRBV20-1
CDR3 protein: CSARVLVGETEAFF
CDR3 DNA: TGCAGTGCTAGAGTTTTGGTCGGGGAAACTGAAGCTTTCTTT

clone size: many
D gene: TRBD2
J gene: TRBJ2-1
CDR3 length: 14
V gene: TRBV12-3/TRBV12-4
CDR3 protein: CASNPSGAYNEQFF
CDR3 DNA: TGTGCCAGCAACCCGAGCGGGGCCTACAATGAGCAGTTCTTC

clone size: .
D gene: .
J gene: TRBJ1-5
CDR3 length: 14
V gene: TRBV19
CDR3 protein: CASSMRGAQRPQHF
CDR3 DNA: TGTGCCAGTAGTATGAGGGGAGCTCAAAGGCCCCAGCATTTT

clone size: many
D gene: .
J gene: TRBJ2-3
CDR3 length: 14
V gene: TRBV15
CDR3 protein: CATSRARGWDTQYF
CDR3 DNA: TGTGCCACCAGCAGAGCGAGGGGGTGGGATACGCAGTATTTT

clone size: .
D gene: .
J gene: TRBJ2-7
CDR3 length: 14
V gene: TRBV5-5
CDR3 protein: CASSLVGGRGEQYF
CDR3 DNA: TGTGCCAGCAGCTTGGTGGGGGGCCGGGGAGAGCAGTACTTC

clone size: .
D gene: .
J gene: TRBJ1-4
CDR3 length: 13
V gene: TRBV29-1
CDR3 protein: CRVGGAPNEKLFF
CDR3 DNA: TGCAGAGTGGGGGGGGCGCCTAATGAAAAACTGTTTTTT

clone size: .
D gene: .
J gene: TRBJ1-3
CDR3 length: 15
V gene: TRBV4-3
CDR3 protein: CASSRDTNSGNTIYF
CDR3 DNA: TGCGCCAGCAGCCGAGATACAAACTCTGGAAACACCATATATTTT

clone size: many
D gene: .
J gene: TRBJ2-7
CDR3 length: 12
V gene: TRBV12-3/TRBV12-4
CDR3 protein: CASSLFVYEQYF
CDR3 DNA: TGTGCCAGCAGTTTGTTTGTGTACGAGCAGTACTTC

clone size: .
D gene: TRBD2
J gene: TRBJ2-1
CDR3 length: 15
V gene: TRBV7-2
CDR3 protein: CASSSGLAGTNEQFF
CDR3 DNA: TGTGCCAGCAGCTCTGGACTAGCGGGGACCAATGAGCAGTTCTTC